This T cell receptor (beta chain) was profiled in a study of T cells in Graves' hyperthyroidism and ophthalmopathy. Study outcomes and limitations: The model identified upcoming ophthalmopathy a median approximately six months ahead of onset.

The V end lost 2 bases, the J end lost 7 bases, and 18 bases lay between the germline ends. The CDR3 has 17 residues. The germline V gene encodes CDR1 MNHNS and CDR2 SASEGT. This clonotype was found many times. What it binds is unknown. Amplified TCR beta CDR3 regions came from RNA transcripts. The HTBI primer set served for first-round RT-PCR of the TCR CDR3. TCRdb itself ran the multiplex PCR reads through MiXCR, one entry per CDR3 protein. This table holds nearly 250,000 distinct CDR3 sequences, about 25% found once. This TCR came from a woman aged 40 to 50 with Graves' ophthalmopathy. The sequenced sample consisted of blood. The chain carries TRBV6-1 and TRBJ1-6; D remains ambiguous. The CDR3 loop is CASSENSPVMSNSPLHF. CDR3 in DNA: TGTGCCAGCAGTGAAAATTCGCCTGTTATGTCCAATTCACCCCTCCACTTT.